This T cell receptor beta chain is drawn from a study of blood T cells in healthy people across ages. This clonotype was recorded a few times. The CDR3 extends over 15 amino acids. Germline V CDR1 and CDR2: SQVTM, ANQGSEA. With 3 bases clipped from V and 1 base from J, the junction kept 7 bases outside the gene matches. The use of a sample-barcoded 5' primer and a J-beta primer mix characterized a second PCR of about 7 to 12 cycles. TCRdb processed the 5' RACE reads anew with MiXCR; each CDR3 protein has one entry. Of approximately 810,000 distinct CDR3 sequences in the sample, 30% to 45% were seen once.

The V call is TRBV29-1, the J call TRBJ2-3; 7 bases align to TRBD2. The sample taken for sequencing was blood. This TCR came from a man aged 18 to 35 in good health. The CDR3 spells CSVDKGRGGTDTQYF. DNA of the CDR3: TGCAGCGTTGATAAGGGGAGGGGAGGCACAGATACGCAGTATTTT.